This TCR beta chain appears in the sequencing data of a study of cytomegalovirus exposure and HLA in healthy donors. In the study overall: The 120 validation repertoires matched the roughly 700 first-cohort repertoires in platform, a later analysis reported. Overall study results and limits: TCR clusters originating in the first cohort tended to co-occur in the 120 validation repertoires, according to a later analysis. Cytomegalovirus status was reportedly diagnosed by the classifier with high sensitivity and specificity.

Only one count was recorded for this clone. Its antigen is undetermined. Generated by immunoSEQ multiplex PCR, the TCRdb table keeps only in-frame clones and is missing some. The repertoire includes about 170,000 clones, about 83% of them detected once, and roughly 1.3% sits in the top ten. The approximately 120-subject validation cohort, separate from the roughly 700-subject first cohort, included the donors. The sample was PBMCs. The clonotype comes from a woman aged 25 to 39 in good health and CMV-seronegative.

The CDR3 DNA is TGTGCCAGCAGTTTAGTTGCAGATTCCTACGAGCAGTACTTC. It is translated as CASSLVADSYEQYF. This rearrangement joins TRBV27 to TRBJ2-7; D call uncertain. The CDR3 totals 14 residues. Germline V gene lookup returns CDR1 MNHEY and CDR2 SMNVEV (reference sequence). Trimming left V 2 bases short and J 1 base short, with 9 bases between.